What follows is one TCR beta chain and its context. Its antigen is unidentified. The entirety of the isolated RNA underwent reverse transcription, so expressed TCRB transcripts were sequenced. The average output of naive, central memory and regulatory T cell samples was approximately 3.8 million reads. Measured with immunoSEQ multiplex PCR; TCRdb has only the in-frame clones, and not every one. The sample lists about 900,000 clones, 15% to 20% occurring once. The data belong to a study of beta chain features in type 1 diabetes. General observations from the study: Within patients, naive, central memory and Treg TCRB repertoires seemed more similar than within healthy donors. Any role of HLA type in TCRB rearrangement remained unresolved here.

The CDR3 has 15 amino acids. The V gene end was trimmed by 5 bases and the J gene end by 2 bases; junction bases not matched to a gene: 9. Germline V gene data show CDR1 as MDHEN and CDR2 as SYDVKM. Sequencing was performed on naive CD4+ T cells from blood. The chain employs TRBV28 and TRBJ2-7; TRBD1 agrees at 7 bases. This TCR derives from a young woman in good health. CDR3 sequence: CASSPTRQGTYEQYF. Here the CDR3 DNA reads TGTGCCAGCAGTCCAACACGACAGGGAACCTACGAGCAGTACTTC.